This is a list of T cell receptor beta chains from one sample in a study of cytomegalovirus exposure and HLA in healthy donors. The repertoire was sequenced with immunoSEQ multiplex PCR; TCRdb's copy has only in-frame clones and lacks some. The table has 130,000 or so clones, about four fifths seen once. Sequencing was performed on PBMCs. The receptors were gathered from a man younger than 40 in good health and CMV-seronegative. Each CDR3 is given with its conserved first and last residue. Each record gives: clone size, V gene, J gene, D gene, CDR3 DNA, CDR3 protein. The D gene is left open where the match is weak. Not every row has a clone size; where given, it reads once, few, many or a size class.

>.|TRBV2|TRBJ2-4|TRBD1
TGTGCCAGCAGTGGTCTGGACAGGGCCCAAACAAGAAACATTCAGTACTTC
CASSGLDRAQTRNIQYF
>.|TRBV7-9|TRBJ2-3|.
TGTGCCAGCAGCTTACCCGGGAAAGATACGCAGTATTTT
CASSLPGKDTQYF
>.|TRBV4-3|TRBJ2-7|TRBD1
TGCGCCAGCAGCCAAGCAGCGGTATCGGCAGGGGGCTACGAGCAGTACTTC
CASSQAAVSAGGYEQYF
>many|TRBV5-1|TRBJ1-1|TRBD1
TGCGCCAGCAGGAGACAGGGAGGGAACACTGAAGCTTTCTTT
CASRRQGGNTEAFF
>.|TRBV10-3|TRBJ2-2|TRBD2
TGTGCCATCAGTGACGGGGCTAGCGGGAACACCGGGGAGCTGTTTTTT
CAISDGASGNTGELFF
>.|TRBV9|TRBJ1-3|TRBD1
TGTGCCAGCAGCACCTACGAGACAGGGGGATCTGGAAACACCATATATTTT
CASSTYETGGSGNTIYF
>.|TRBV7-3|TRBJ2-5|TRBD1
TGTGCCAGCAGCTTTGACAGGGAAGAGACCCAGTACTTC
CASSFDREETQYF
>.|TRBV5-1|TRBJ2-3|TRBD2
TGCGCCAGCAGCCTCCCGGGACTAACCACAGATACGCAGTATTTT
CASSLPGLTTDTQYF
>.|TRBV7-6|TRBJ2-7|TRBD1
TGTGCCAGCAGCTCGACAGGGGCCGACGAGCAGTACTTC
CASSSTGADEQYF
>.|TRBV5-1|TRBJ1-3|TRBD1
TGCGCCAGCAGCTCAGCAGTCCAGGGGGCTGGCGGAAACACCATATATTTT
CASSSAVQGAGGNTIYF
>.|TRBV5-1|TRBJ2-5|.
TGCGCCAGCAGCTTGGATCAGGGAGGCCAAGGGCAAGAGACCCAGTACTTC
CASSLDQGGQGQETQYF
>.|TRBV6-4|TRBJ1-4|TRBD1
TGTGCCAGCAGGTCCCGGGACAGGGGGCGAACTAATGAAAAACTGTTTTTT
CASRSRDRGRTNEKLFF
>.|TRBV6-1|TRBJ2-2|TRBD2
TGTGCCTCGGGCCAGCGGGAGGCGGTCGGGGAGCTGTTTTTT
CASGQREAVGELFF
>.|TRBV28|TRBJ2-7|.
TGTGCCAGCAGGGTGTTACAGCTCTCCTCCTACGAGCAGTACTTC
CASRVLQLSSYEQYF
>few|TRBV6-1|TRBJ2-7|TRBD1
TGTGCCAGCCCCGCGGGACAGGGCACCTACGAGCAGTACTTC
CASPAGQGTYEQYF
>.|TRBV9|TRBJ2-3|.
TGTGCCAGCAGCTCCGGGGACTCCACAGATACGCAGTATTTT
CASSSGDSTDTQYF
>.|TRBV6-6|TRBJ2-7|TRBD2
TGTGCCAGCAGTTACTCGGGACTAGCGGCCGAGCAGTACTTC
CASSYSGLAAEQYF
>.|TRBV27|TRBJ2-1|.
TGTTCAAGGGGGAGGGCCGGGGGTGAGCAGTTCTTC
CSRGRAGGEQFF
>.|TRBV4-1|TRBJ2-1|TRBD2
TGCGCCAGCAGCCGCCCGACTAGCGGGGACTACAATGAGCAGTTCTTC
CASSRPTSGDYNEQFF
>once|TRBV5-4|TRBJ2-7|TRBD2
TGTGCCAGCACTCTTTTCCCGGGGGGGACCTACGAGCAGTACTTC
CASTLFPGGTYEQYF
>few|TRBV6-4|TRBJ1-2|.
TGTGCCAGCAGTGAATCCGTAGCGGGGGCCTGGGGCTACACCTTC
CASSESVAGAWGYTF